Each of the 25 T cell receptor beta chains below was sequenced from the same sample in a study of blood T cell repertoires in COVID-19. The protocol was immunoSEQ multiplex PCR, while the TCRdb copy is restricted to in-frame clones and leaves out a portion. The repertoire has 400,000 or so clones, roughly 86% of them found once; the top ten carry roughly 2%. Sequences were obtained from PBMCs or T cells enriched from blood (not recorded which). These receptor sequences come from a man aged 40-49 years in a cohort exposed to, infected with or recovered from COVID-19 (not recorded which).

The CDR3 region is CASRDLDRGGYEQYF. The CDR3 bases are TGTGCAAGTCGCGATCTGGACAGGGGTGGGTACGAGCAGTACTTC. The rearrangement joins TRBV12-2 to TRBJ2-7; the tabulated D call, TRBD1, remains unverified against the DNA. TRBV12-2 is annotated as a pseudogene. This CDR3 spans 15 amino acids.

V usage is TRBV11-2 and J usage is TRBJ2-7; the D is unclear. The germline gives CDR1 SGHAT, CDR2 FQNNGV. There are 17 residues in the CDR3. Trimming shortened V by 4 bases and J by 0 bases, and 19 bases separated the two germline ends. Written as DNA, the CDR3 is TGTGCCAGCAGCTATTGGTGGTTGAACGCTAGCTCCTACGAGCAGTACTTC. It encodes CASSYWWLNASSYEQYF.

The V and J genes are TRBV5-1 and TRBJ1-1; 7 nucleotides agree with TRBD1. The germline V gene has CDR1 SGHRS and CDR2 YFSETQ. CDR3 size: 14 residues. V shed 3 bases and J 4 bases; nucleotides not matched to a gene: 6. The CDR3: CASSSGTARTEAFF. Here the CDR3 DNA reads TGCGCCAGCAGCTCGGGGACAGCACGCACTGAAGCTTTCTTT.

A word on this clone: This specimen includes other DNA sequences encoding the same CDR3. The genes are TRBV2 and TRBJ2-7, with 10 bases fitting TRBD1. Germline V gene data show CDR1 as SNHLY and CDR2 as FYNNEI. The junction had 3 bases not matched to a gene; V was cut back by 6 bases and J by 1 base. The CDR3 extends over 14 amino acids. The CDR3 sequence is CASSRDRGSYEQYF. The CDR3 DNA reads TGTGCCAGCAGCCGGGACAGGGGATCCTACGAGCAGTACTTC.

The chain combines TRBV5-1 with TRBJ2-2, with D possibly TRBD2 on 6 matching bases. The CDR3 totals 15 residues. V lost 3 bases to trimming and J lost 3 bases, with 12 bases between them. CDR1 SGHRS and CDR2 YFSETQ come from the germline V gene. DNA for the CDR3: TGCGCCAGCAGCTACGGGAGTCCCGACACCGGGGAGCTGTTTTTT. It encodes CASSYGSPDTGELFF.

The chain recombines TRBV7-9 with TRBJ1-5; no clear D. The CDR3 has 14 amino acids. Looked up from germline, CDR1 is SEHNR and CDR2 is FQNEAQ (reference sequence). V lost 1 base and J 4 bases, leaving 8 bases between the germline ends. The CDR3 DNA reads as TGTGCCAGCAGCTTAGGGGAGGTAAATCAGCCCCAGCATTTT. This codes for CASSLGEVNQPQHF.

This chain connects TRBV9 to TRBJ1-6; D not certain. The germline V gene encodes CDR1 SGDLS and CDR2 YYNGEE. The CDR3 sequence is 15 residues long. Trimming pared 5 bases from V and 10 bases from J, leaving 19 bases between. CDR3 sequence (DNA): TGTGCCAGCAGTGCGGAAACCGGGAGTGGGTCACCCCTCCACTTT. Protein: CASSAETGSGSPLHF.

This clone was seen only a few times. V and J are TRBV4-1 and TRBJ2-1, with TRBD2 identical over 12 bases. Germline V gives CDR1 MGHRA, CDR2 YSYEKL. The CDR3 totals 15 residues. V shed 6 bases and J 7 bases; nucleotides not matched to a gene: 7. The CDR3 here is CASRDRTSGTNEQFF. Here the CDR3 DNA reads TGCGCCAGCAGAGATAGGACTAGCGGGACTAATGAGCAGTTCTTC.

This clone was counted a single time. The chain couples TRBV12-3 or TRBV12-4 to TRBJ1-5; possible D gene TRBD1, 6 bases. The V end lost 7 bases, the J end lost 3 bases, and 10 bases lay between the germline ends. This CDR3 is 13 amino acids long. CDR3 coding DNA: TGTGCCAGCAATCGGGACAACAATCAGCCCCAGCATTTT. It yields the protein CASNRDNNQPQHF.

The chain carries TRBV24-1 and TRBJ1-3; D may be TRBD1 (5 bases). In germline, CDR1 is KGHDR, CDR2 SFDVKD. This CDR3 contains 17 residues. Between the trimmed V and J ends, which lost 0 bases and 0 bases, there was a span of 11 bases. The CDR3 reads CATSDLSDRPSGNTIYF. The CDR3 bases are TGTGCCACCAGTGATTTGTCCGACAGACCCTCTGGAAACACCATATATTTT.

This clone has just a few counts. The chain is built from TRBV5-8 and TRBJ1-1; D is uncertain. This CDR3 has 13 residues. CDR1 is SGHTS and CDR2 is YDEGEE in the germline V gene. V was cut by 2 bases and J by 2 bases, with 7 bases left in between. In DNA form, the CDR3 reads TGTGCCAGCAGCTTTATCAGAAACACTGAAGCTTTCTTT. Its protein product is CASSFIRNTEAFF.

The rearrangement joins TRBV7-2 to TRBJ1-1; TRBD1 aligns across 7 bases. The CDR3 is 14 amino acids. Germline V gene lookup returns CDR1 SGHTA and CDR2 FQGNSA. With V trimmed by 5 bases and J by 1 base, 4 bases remained unmatched. CDR3 amino acids: CASSVGQRNTEAFF. CDR3 nucleotide sequence: TGTGCCAGCAGCGTGGGACAGCGGAACACTGAAGCTTTCTTT.

This clone appeared a few times. This chain connects TRBV4-2 to TRBJ2-1; weak D call: TRBD2 (6 bases). CDR1 LGHNA and CDR2 YNFKEQ come from the germline V gene. This CDR3 comprises 14 residues. Trimming cost V 2 bases and J 9 bases, with 14 bases left between them. Written as DNA, the CDR3 is TGTGCCAGCAGCCAAACCGCCTTAGCGGCTGAGCAGTTCTTC. Residues: CASSQTALAAEQFF.

The chain joins TRBV30 to TRBJ2-3, with 9 bases that match TRBD2. Germline V CDR1 and CDR2: GTSNPN, SVGIG (reference sequence). V shed 5 bases and J 2 bases; nucleotides not matched to a gene: 2. The CDR3 sequence is 13 residues long. CDR3 in amino acids: CAWSSGVTDTQYF. In DNA form, the CDR3 reads TGTGCCTGGTCTAGCGGGGTCACAGATACGCAGTATTTT.

The chain combines TRBV6-1 with TRBJ2-1; 9 nucleotides match TRBD2. CDR1 is MNHNS and CDR2 is SASEGT in the germline V gene. The CDR3 is made up of 13 amino acids. Unmatched junction bases numbered 0, after V lost 1 base and J lost 8 bases. The CDR3 region has the DNA TGTGCCAGCAGTGAAGTAGCGGGAGATGAGCAGTTCTTC. This encodes CASSEVAGDEQFF.

V is TRBV14 and J is TRBJ1-1, with 9 bases fitting TRBD1. CDR1 is SGHDN and CDR2 is FVKESK in the germline V gene. This CDR3 has 15 residues. The V gene end was trimmed by 2 bases and the J gene end by 10 bases; junction bases not matched to a gene: 11. CDR3: CASSQLDTGGDTAFF. CDR3 sequence (DNA): TGTGCCAGCAGCCAACTTGATACAGGGGGCGACACAGCTTTCTTT.

The chain links TRBV19 to TRBJ2-3; 7 nucleotides match TRBD1. The V and J ends lost 3 bases and 3 bases, in that order; junction bases with no gene match: 6. The CDR3 runs 15 residues. Germline-derived CDR1 and CDR2 are LNHDA and SQIVND (reference sequence). The CDR3 sequence: CASSIDRVQTDTQYF. CDR3 in DNA: TGTGCCAGTAGTATCGACAGGGTTCAGACAGATACGCAGTATTTT.

The V gene is TRBV15, the J gene TRBJ1-4; no clear D gene. The CDR3 runs 14 residues. The germline V gene encodes CDR1 LNHNV and CDR2 YYDKDF (reference sequence). V was cut by 3 bases and J by 2 bases, with 7 bases left in between. The CDR3 is CATSSGRTNEKLFF. CDR3 DNA sequence: TGTGCCACCAGCAGTGGGAGGACTAATGAAAAACTGTTTTTT.

This sequence joins TRBV6-5 and TRBJ1-6; D remains unclear. The germline CDR1 and CDR2 sequences are MNHEY and SVGAGI. The V gene lost 0 bases and the J gene lost 10 bases, with 10 bases spanning the gap. The CDR3 has 14 residues. The CDR3: CASSYSHSSSPLHF. CDR3 sequence (DNA): TGTGCCAGCAGTTACTCTCATTCAAGCTCACCCCTCCACTTT.

The chain uses TRBV6-2 or TRBV6-3 and TRBJ2-3; TRBD2 is a possible D gene (5 bases). Trimming took 4 bases from V and 6 from J, leaving 5 bases between them. From germline, CDR1 is MNHEY and CDR2 SVGEGT. The length of the CDR3 is 11 residues. CDR3 residues: CASSSGDTQYF. The CDR3 DNA is TGTGCCAGCAGTTCGGGGGATACGCAGTATTTT.

There are a few counts of this clone. The CDR3 here is CASSQRNSGRYEQYF. CDR3 bases: TGTGCCAGCAGCCAAAGGAATAGCGGGAGGTACGAGCAGTACTTC. This chain joins TRBV14 and TRBJ2-7; 10 bases map to TRBD2. Losses at the gene ends were 2 bases for V and 4 bases for J; bases not matched to a gene: 5. CDR3 length: 15 residues. CDR1 is SGHDN, CDR2 FVKESK, per germline.

V gene TRBV27 combines with J gene TRBJ2-7; TRBD2 is a possible D gene (6 bases). Germline V CDR1 and CDR2: MNHEY, SMNVEV (reference sequence). The V end lost 5 bases, the J end lost 1 base, and 12 bases lay between the germline ends. This CDR3 comprises 14 residues. As DNA, the CDR3 is TGTGCCAGCAGTGGCGGGACTGGTTCCTACGAGCAGTACTTC. Its protein product is CASSGGTGSYEQYF.

The V and J genes are TRBV7-2 and TRBJ2-7; 8 bases match TRBD2. This CDR3 is 15 amino acids long. V trimming: 2 bases; J trimming: 4 bases; junction bases outside the gene matches: 7. Germline CDR1 and CDR2: SGHTA and FQGNSA. For the CDR3, the DNA is TGTGCCAGCAGCTTATGGCGGGAGGCCCGTTACGAGCAGTACTTC. It codes for CASSLWREARYEQYF.

The sample holds one count of this clone. This chain links TRBV2 with TRBJ1-5; 8 bases match TRBD1. The germline V gene has CDR1 SNHLY and CDR2 FYNNEI. CDR3 length equals 15 residues. The V segment lost 8 bases and the J segment 3 bases; nucleotides outside the gene matches: 9. CDR3 sequence: CASSGGQAPNQPQHF. The CDR3 nucleotides are TGTGCCAGCTCGGGGGGACAGGCTCCCAATCAGCCCCAGCATTTT.

This clone was counted a single time. This chain connects TRBV9 to TRBJ2-7, with TRBD1 matching over 8 bases. Germline assignment: CDR1 SGDLS and CDR2 YYNGEE. This CDR3 has 14 residues. Trimming removed 4 bases from V and 2 bases from J; junction bases left unmatched: 5. The CDR3 DNA reads as TGTGCCAGCAGCCCGACAGGGGTAACCTACGAGCAGTACTTC. This sequence encodes CASSPTGVTYEQYF.